A selection of T cell receptor beta chains follows, all from one sample in a study of shared clonotypes between healthy human individuals. The assay was immunoSEQ multiplex PCR, and TCRdb's table has in-frame clones only and misses some. Of around 2.1 million clones detected, 93% appear once; the ten largest clones hold around 1.7%. The sequencing sample was made of naive CD8+ T cells from PBMCs. The receptors were sampled from a man younger than 35 in good health. Some clones in this sample may be carry-over from other donors' samples. The CDR3 runs from the conserved cysteine through the conserved F or W. Fields, in order: clone size, V gene, J gene, CDR3 protein. Clone sizes are given selectively: once, few, many, or a class where the clone is expanded.

clone size: NA; V gene: TRBV6-5; J gene: TRBJ1-1; CDR3 protein: CASSYQEGRAEAFF
clone size: once; V gene: TRBV5-3; J gene: TRBJ2-1; CDR3 protein: CARSPCVAGANEQFF
clone size: once; V gene: TRBV27; J gene: TRBJ1-1; CDR3 protein: CASRRLFEGALTVAFF
clone size: NA; V gene: TRBV19; J gene: TRBJ1-1; CDR3 protein: CASSADRQGYTEAFF
clone size: NA; V gene: TRBV27; J gene: TRBJ2-7; CDR3 protein: CASGPGTSAYEQYF
clone size: NA; V gene: TRBV28; J gene: TRBJ1-1; CDR3 protein: CASSSLYGLAEAFF
clone size: NA; V gene: TRBV9; J gene: TRBJ1-2; CDR3 protein: CASSGVQDYGYTF
clone size: NA; V gene: TRBV6-5; J gene: TRBJ1-3; CDR3 protein: CASSYKRAENTIYF
clone size: NA; V gene: TRBV27; J gene: TRBJ1-5; CDR3 protein: CASSDGSSNQPQHF
clone size: NA; V gene: TRBV7-9; J gene: TRBJ2-7; CDR3 protein: CASSRGQGQSFYEQYF
clone size: NA; V gene: TRBV5-1; J gene: TRBJ1-1; CDR3 protein: CASRGQGGLNTEAFF
clone size: NA; V gene: TRBV7-2; J gene: TRBJ2-3; CDR3 protein: CASSSLQGAEADTQYF
clone size: NA; V gene: TRBV27; J gene: TRBJ2-7; CDR3 protein: CASSPVGGEGGEQYF
clone size: NA; V gene: TRBV27; J gene: TRBJ2-7; CDR3 protein: CASAPGELRWEQYF
clone size: once; V gene: TRBV28; J gene: TRBJ2-7; CDR3 protein: CASRGYRDVLYEQYF
clone size: NA; V gene: TRBV7-2; J gene: TRBJ1-2; CDR3 protein: CASSSPWDRANYGYTF
clone size: NA; V gene: TRBV4-1; J gene: TRBJ2-7; CDR3 protein: CASSQDGGGYEQYF
clone size: NA; V gene: TRBV5-6; J gene: TRBJ1-5; CDR3 protein: CASSFGGYNQPQHF
clone size: NA; V gene: TRBV4-2; J gene: TRBJ2-7; CDR3 protein: CASSPAGYEQYF
clone size: NA; V gene: TRBV5-5; J gene: TRBJ2-7; CDR3 protein: CASSWEEASSYEQYF
clone size: NA; V gene: TRBV2; J gene: TRBJ2-7; CDR3 protein: CASRSTSGRSEQYF
clone size: NA; V gene: TRBV27; J gene: TRBJ2-7; CDR3 protein: CASSLRPSDLYEQYF
clone size: NA; V gene: TRBV28; J gene: TRBJ2-7; CDR3 protein: CASSKRSRTDYEQYF
clone size: NA; V gene: TRBV11-3; J gene: TRBJ2-7; CDR3 protein: CASSLDHSYEQYF
clone size: NA; V gene: TRBV2; J gene: TRBJ1-2; CDR3 protein: CASSEWEGPGYGYTF
clone size: NA; V gene: TRBV7-9; J gene: TRBJ2-2; CDR3 protein: CASSSRTGVSTGELFF
clone size: NA; V gene: TRBV5-6; J gene: TRBJ2-1; CDR3 protein: CASRLGQTIYNEQFF
clone size: NA; V gene: TRBV27; J gene: TRBJ2-7; CDR3 protein: CASSLLHGTGSREQYF
clone size: NA; V gene: TRBV28; J gene: TRBJ1-5; CDR3 protein: CASSLRPEGNQPQHF
clone size: NA; V gene: TRBV19; J gene: TRBJ2-7; CDR3 protein: CASSPQDSSYEQYF
clone size: NA; V gene: TRBV29-1; J gene: TRBJ1-2; CDR3 protein: CSVEARDRGVPPGGYTF
clone size: NA; V gene: TRBV7-8; J gene: TRBJ1-1; CDR3 protein: CASSLLENTEAFF
clone size: NA; V gene: TRBV11-2; J gene: TRBJ2-2; CDR3 protein: CASSPRGAGELFF
clone size: NA; V gene: TRBV14; J gene: TRBJ1-1; CDR3 protein: CASSLPQGWSTEAFF
clone size: NA; V gene: TRBV7-6; J gene: TRBJ2-7; CDR3 protein: CASSPRTSGGREQYF
clone size: NA; V gene: TRBV7-9; J gene: TRBJ1-5; CDR3 protein: CASSIGGINQPQHF
clone size: NA; V gene: TRBV9; J gene: TRBJ2-7; CDR3 protein: CASSVDSGRAYEQYF
clone size: NA; V gene: TRBV7-9; J gene: TRBJ2-7; CDR3 protein: CASSLFGTTTYEQYF
clone size: NA; V gene: TRBV7-9; J gene: TRBJ1-3; CDR3 protein: CALDSPLSGNTIYF
clone size: NA; V gene: TRBV4-3; J gene: TRBJ2-1; CDR3 protein: CASSSRLVFSGEQFF
clone size: NA; V gene: TRBV7-6; J gene: TRBJ2-5; CDR3 protein: CASSLDGAVTQYF
clone size: NA; V gene: TRBV27; J gene: TRBJ2-7; CDR3 protein: CASSYYSSYEQYF
clone size: NA; V gene: TRBV15; J gene: TRBJ2-7; CDR3 protein: CATSRVPFYEQYF
clone size: NA; V gene: TRBV5-6; J gene: TRBJ1-2; CDR3 protein: CASSRTGSYGYTF
clone size: NA; V gene: TRBV5-1; J gene: TRBJ2-7; CDR3 protein: CASSLEPITGGGIHEQYF
clone size: NA; V gene: TRBV19; J gene: TRBJ1-5; CDR3 protein: CASSTGQGEWSNQPQHF
clone size: NA; V gene: TRBV2; J gene: TRBJ2-1; CDR3 protein: CASSGDLWNEQFF
clone size: NA; V gene: TRBV29-1; J gene: TRBJ1-1; CDR3 protein: CSVGTVEAFF
clone size: NA; V gene: TRBV10-3; J gene: TRBJ1-5; CDR3 protein: CAISDVNENQPQHF
clone size: NA; V gene: TRBV19; J gene: TRBJ2-7; CDR3 protein: CASSMRGDEQYF
clone size: NA; V gene: TRBV5-1; J gene: TRBJ2-7; CDR3 protein: CASSLGPPGQGWRWEQYF
clone size: NA; V gene: TRBV5-4; J gene: TRBJ2-2; CDR3 protein: CASSLQMNTGELFF
clone size: NA; V gene: TRBV29-1; J gene: TRBJ1-1; CDR3 protein: CSVNGREETEAFF
clone size: NA; V gene: TRBV6-6; J gene: TRBJ1-5; CDR3 protein: CASSYGMGQPQHF
clone size: NA; V gene: TRBV4-1; J gene: TRBJ1-1; CDR3 protein: CASSQGLTGATEAFF
clone size: NA; V gene: TRBV6-5; J gene: TRBJ2-7; CDR3 protein: CASSYGGNEQYF
clone size: NA; V gene: TRBV30; J gene: TRBJ1-3; CDR3 protein: CAWSEGHTIYF
clone size: NA; V gene: TRBV4-1; J gene: TRBJ2-1; CDR3 protein: CASSQEGGLNEQFF